This T cell receptor (beta chain) was retrieved from a study of blood T cells in healthy people across ages. On the study more broadly: About one barcoded beta molecule was captured per two T cells (by template switching). Whole-study findings and limits: Higher diversity, along with more naive CD4+ cells, distinguished long-lived donors from aged donors. In older individuals, TCR beta diversity per million T cells was lower, falling roughly linearly with age.

Primers used in a second PCR of about 7 to 11 cycles were a sample-barcoded 5' primer and a J-beta primer mix. Paired-end reads containing CDR3 totaled no fewer than 3 million for each sample. TCRdb recomputed calls from the 5' RACE reads with MiXCR, one row per CDR3 protein. In the table there are 650,000 to 950,000 distinct CDR3 sequences, around 43% of which are singletons. In the case of this clonotype: No antigen is known for it.

The CDR3 extends over 15 amino acids. The V and J ends lost 0 bases and 4 bases respectively, with 10 bases between them. From germline, CDR1 is MGHRA and CDR2 YSYEKL. The clonotype was recovered from a man aged 55 to 70 in good health. The chain employs TRBV4-1 and TRBJ2-1, with D maybe TRBD1 (5 bases). Sequenced: blood. CDR3 DNA: TGCGCCAGCAGCCAAGATAGGACACTTTACAATGAGCAGTTCTTC. Translating gives CASSQDRTLYNEQFF.